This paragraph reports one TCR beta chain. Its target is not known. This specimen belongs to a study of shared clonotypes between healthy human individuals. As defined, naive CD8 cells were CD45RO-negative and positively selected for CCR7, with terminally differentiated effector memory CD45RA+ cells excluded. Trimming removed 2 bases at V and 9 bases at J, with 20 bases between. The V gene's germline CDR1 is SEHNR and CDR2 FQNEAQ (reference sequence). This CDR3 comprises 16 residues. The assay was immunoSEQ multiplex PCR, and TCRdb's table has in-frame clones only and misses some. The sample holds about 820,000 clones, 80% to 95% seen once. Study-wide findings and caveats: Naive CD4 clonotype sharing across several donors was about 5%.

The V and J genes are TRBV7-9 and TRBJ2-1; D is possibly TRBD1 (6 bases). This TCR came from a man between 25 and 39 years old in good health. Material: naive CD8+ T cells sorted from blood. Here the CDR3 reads CASSLSEQGVLGEQFF. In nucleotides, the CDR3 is TGTGCCAGCAGCTTATCCGAACAGGGAGTTTTGGGTGAGCAGTTCTTC.